The rows below give T cell receptor beta chains drawn from one sample of a study of T cell responses to AZD1222 COVID-19 vaccine. Profiling relied on immunoSEQ multiplex PCR, and the TCRdb table lists in-frame clones only, not all of them. The sample includes over 65,000 clones, over 80% of them seen just once. The starting material was peripheral blood, obtained on day 0 of AZD1222 vaccination. The source of these receptors is an adult in good health. Both conserved end residues are part of each CDR3. A D gene is named only where the DNA matches it firmly. Clone size, where shown, is once, few, many, or a class for clones that have expanded.

clone size: -; V gene: TRBV6-2/TRBV6-3; D gene: -; J gene: TRBJ1-1; CDR3 length: 15; CDR3 protein: CASSYVWAVNTEAFF; CDR3 DNA: TGTGCCAGCAGTTACGTTTGGGCGGTGAACACTGAAGCTTTCTTT
clone size: -; V gene: TRBV2; D gene: TRBD1; J gene: TRBJ1-1; CDR3 length: 14; CDR3 protein: CASSGSQGAFEAFF; CDR3 DNA: TGTGCCAGCAGTGGTAGCCAGGGGGCTTTTGAAGCTTTCTTT
clone size: -; V gene: TRBV2; D gene: TRBD1; J gene: TRBJ1-3; CDR3 length: 15; CDR3 protein: CASRAGTGSGNTIYF; CDR3 DNA: TGTGCCAGCAGGGCCGGGACAGGCTCTGGAAACACCATATATTTT
clone size: -; V gene: TRBV19; D gene: -; J gene: TRBJ1-2; CDR3 length: 15; CDR3 protein: CASSIEVAGDYGYTF; CDR3 DNA: TGTGCCAGTAGTATCGAGGTCGCAGGGGATTATGGCTACACCTTC
clone size: -; V gene: TRBV4-1; D gene: -; J gene: TRBJ1-3; CDR3 length: 15; CDR3 protein: CASSQVSGVGNTIYF; CDR3 DNA: TGCGCCAGCAGCCAAGTTTCGGGGGTCGGAAACACCATATATTTT
clone size: -; V gene: TRBV4-2; D gene: TRBD2; J gene: TRBJ2-1; CDR3 length: 16; CDR3 protein: CASSQDLAGGYNEQFF; CDR3 DNA: TGTGCCAGCAGCCAAGATTTAGCGGGGGGTTACAATGAGCAGTTCTTC
clone size: -; V gene: TRBV13; D gene: -; J gene: TRBJ1-5; CDR3 length: 12; CDR3 protein: CASSVGNQPQHF; CDR3 DNA: TGTGCCAGCAGTGTAGGCAATCAGCCCCAGCATTTT
clone size: -; V gene: TRBV3-1/TRBV3-2; D gene: TRBD1; J gene: TRBJ2-5; CDR3 length: 16; CDR3 protein: CASSHRTGLSQETQYF; CDR3 DNA: TGTGCCAGCAGCCACCGGACAGGGCTCTCCCAAGAGACCCAGTACTTC
clone size: once; V gene: TRBV7-6; D gene: TRBD2; J gene: TRBJ2-3; CDR3 length: 16; CDR3 protein: CASSFNSGGSTDTQYF; CDR3 DNA: TGTGCCAGCAGCTTTAATAGCGGGGGCAGCACAGATACGCAGTATTTT
clone size: -; V gene: TRBV7-2; D gene: TRBD1; J gene: TRBJ1-2; CDR3 length: 13; CDR3 protein: CASEAGGDYGYTF; CDR3 DNA: TGTGCCAGCGAGGCAGGGGGCGACTATGGCTACACCTTC
clone size: -; V gene: TRBV7-2; D gene: TRBD1; J gene: TRBJ2-1; CDR3 length: 15; CDR3 protein: CASSLGDRGLDEQFF; CDR3 DNA: TGTGCCAGCAGTCTCGGGGACAGGGGGCTCGATGAGCAGTTCTTC
clone size: -; V gene: TRBV5-4; D gene: TRBD1; J gene: TRBJ1-1; CDR3 length: 16; CDR3 protein: CASSARGTGRMGEAFF; CDR3 DNA: TGTGCCAGCAGTGCCCGCGGGACAGGGAGGATGGGTGAAGCTTTCTTT
clone size: -; V gene: TRBV6-5; D gene: TRBD1; J gene: TRBJ2-3; CDR3 length: 14; CDR3 protein: CASRRRGRGDTQYF; CDR3 DNA: TGTGCCAGCAGGAGAAGGGGGCGCGGGGATACGCAGTATTTT
clone size: -; V gene: TRBV6-1; D gene: -; J gene: TRBJ1-6; CDR3 length: 14; CDR3 protein: CASSELRKGSPLHF; CDR3 DNA: TGTGCCAGCAGTGAGTTAAGGAAGGGATCACCCCTCCACTTT
clone size: -; V gene: TRBV25-1; D gene: -; J gene: TRBJ1-4; CDR3 length: 13; CDR3 protein: CASSGLEMEKLFF; CDR3 DNA: TGTGCCAGCAGTGGGCTAGAAATGGAAAAACTGTTTTTT
clone size: -; V gene: TRBV7-6; D gene: TRBD1; J gene: TRBJ1-6; CDR3 length: 15; CDR3 protein: CASSLEAQGYSPLHF; CDR3 DNA: TGTGCCAGCAGCTTAGAGGCACAGGGGTACTCACCCCTCCACTTT
clone size: -; V gene: TRBV19; D gene: TRBD1; J gene: TRBJ1-6; CDR3 length: 15; CDR3 protein: CASSKDRGGNSPLHF; CDR3 DNA: TGTGCCAGTAGTAAAGACAGGGGCGGCAATTCACCCCTCCACTTT
clone size: -; V gene: TRBV5-1; D gene: -; J gene: TRBJ1-4; CDR3 length: 16; CDR3 protein: CASSLARGATNEKLFF; CDR3 DNA: TGCGCCAGCAGCTTGGCAAGGGGTGCAACTAATGAAAAACTGTTTTTT
clone size: -; V gene: TRBV14; D gene: -; J gene: TRBJ2-1; CDR3 length: 11; CDR3 protein: CASSQGNEQFF; CDR3 DNA: TGTGCCAGCAGCCAAGGCAATGAGCAGTTCTTC